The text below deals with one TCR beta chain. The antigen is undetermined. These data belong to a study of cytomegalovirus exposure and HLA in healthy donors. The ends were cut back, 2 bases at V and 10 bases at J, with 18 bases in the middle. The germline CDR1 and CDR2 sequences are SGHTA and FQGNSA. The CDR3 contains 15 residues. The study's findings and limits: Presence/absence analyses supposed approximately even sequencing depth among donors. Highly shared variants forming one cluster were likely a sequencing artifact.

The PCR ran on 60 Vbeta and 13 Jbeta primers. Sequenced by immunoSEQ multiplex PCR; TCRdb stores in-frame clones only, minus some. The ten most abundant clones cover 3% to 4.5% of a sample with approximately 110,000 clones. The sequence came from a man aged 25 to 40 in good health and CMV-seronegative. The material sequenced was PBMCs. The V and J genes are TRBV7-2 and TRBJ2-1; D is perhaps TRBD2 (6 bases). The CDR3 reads CASSLRGLRFGEQFF. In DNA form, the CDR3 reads TGTGCCAGCAGCTTAAGGGGACTCCGATTTGGGGAGCAGTTCTTC.